A selection of T cell receptor beta chains follows, all from one sample in a study of T-cell memory formation after mild COVID-19. TCRdb reprocessed the 5' RACE reads with MiXCR, giving one entry per CDR3 protein. The table includes hundreds of thousands of distinct CDR3 sequences, roughly 22% detected once. The sequencing sample was made of PBMCs or a T cell subset sorted from them (not recorded which). These receptor sequences come from an adult woman who had mild COVID-19 (a few samples of this study predate the infection). Cell type and time point are not known. CDR3s leave out the opening cysteine and the closing phenylalanine or tryptophan.

TRBJ1-1,TRBV14,ASSQWQGMADTEAF
TRBJ1-1,TRBV29-1,SVAGISLEAF
TRBJ1-2,TRBV29-1,SARVLAYGYT
TRBJ1-2,TRBV27,ASSLGFGQEVYGYT
TRBJ2-7,TRBV4-3,ASSLRDGISYEQY
TRBJ1-3,TRBV7-9,ASSLDRTASSPSGNTIY
TRBJ1-2,TRBV19,ASGTGPNYGYT
TRBJ2-1,TRBV6-5,ASSPPGLAGVTAF
TRBJ2-3,TRBV6-5,ASKTSVVDDTQY
TRBJ1-1,TRBV15,ATSRDQGSTEAF
TRBJ2-7,TRBV6-5,ASSYGTGYEQY
TRBJ2-3,TRBV5-1,ASSLELAGTDTQY
TRBJ1-4,TRBV19,ASKHEKLF
TRBJ1-4,TRBV4-1,ASSQDEVSATNEKLF
TRBJ2-4,TRBV9,ASSVGNLWAGGRDIQY
TRBJ2-1,TRBV20-1,SARDGRGSNEQF
TRBJ2-7,TRBV18,ASSPVRYYEQY
TRBJ2-7,TRBV27,ASRIGDRGLHEQY
TRBJ2-3,TRBV4-2,ASSQEGGLVFTDTQY
TRBJ2-7,TRBV7-9,ASSPPAGIYEQY
TRBJ1-1,TRBV29-1,SVGRMNTEAF
TRBJ2-5,TRBV19,ASSIGAGQGGETQY
TRBJ2-3,TRBV10-3,AISATGTVFLDTQY
TRBJ1-5,TRBV5-6,ASSLFTTGNQPQH
TRBJ2-3,TRBV12-3/TRBV12-4,ASSSRQANTDTQY
TRBJ2-7,TRBV11-1,ASSLAGRWNYEQY
TRBJ1-1,TRBV6-5,ASRSSDYQAF
TRBJ2-7,TRBV9,ASSAGQGRYEQY
TRBJ2-5,TRBV9,ASSVQGRWSETQY
TRBJ1-3,TRBV5-1,ASRFGPSGNTIY
TRBJ1-4,TRBV11-2,ASSLKITGNKKLF
TRBJ2-3,TRBV5-1,ASSLTGASTDTQY
TRBJ1-1,TRBV6-5,ASSRNRGTEAF
TRBJ1-6,TRBV7-8,ASSLANSPLNRDRYNSPLH
TRBJ1-1,TRBV5-5,ASSNSGQGEAF
TRBJ1-6,TRBV30,AWSPRTGRSYNSPLH
TRBJ2-3,TRBV19,ASSMRDRWTGADTQY
TRBJ1-3,TRBV10-3,AIRIDETGNTIY
TRBJ2-7,TRBV15,ATSSAEHRGPSSYEQY
TRBJ2-3,TRBV11-2,ASRLRQGTTDTQY
TRBJ1-1,TRBV5-1,ASSRDSEAF
TRBJ1-2,TRBV6-5,ASRRPGQGALGYT
TRBJ2-3,TRBV14,ASSLPLGTQY
TRBJ2-2,TRBV7-2,ASSLSTSGSGELF
TRBJ2-7,TRBV7-9,ASSAGFREQY
TRBJ2-4,TRBV2,ASYGGGSKNIQY
TRBJ1-1,TRBV4-1,ASSLSPATEAF
TRBJ2-7,TRBV10-3,AISEPSGGSSYEQY
TRBJ2-1,TRBV7-8,ASSFVGNEQF
TRBJ2-1,TRBV24-1,ATSADLRQF
TRBJ2-1,TRBV7-3,ASSSLPGQHNEQF
TRBJ2-5,TRBV7-9,SSSPKDYNYQETQY
TRBJ1-2,TRBV9,ASSYRRGQANYGYT